This record covers a single TCR beta chain. The data stem from a study of T cell changes during pregnancy in multiple sclerosis. The CDR3 length is 15 residues. The V segment lost 6 bases and the J segment 5 bases; nucleotides outside the gene matches: 12. CDR1 and CDR2 (germline): SGHAT, FQDESV (reference sequence). Produced via immunoSEQ multiplex PCR; TCRdb's table is partial and in-frame only. The sample includes approximately 30,000 clones, approximately 90% seen only once; the top ten take roughly 10%. This chain connects TRBV11-1 to TRBJ2-7, with TRBD2 matching 8 bases. The sample here was CD8+ T cells from peripheral blood mononuclear cells, taken in the third trimester of pregnancy. The TCR originated in a female donor with multiple sclerosis, enrolled in a pregnancy study. CDR3 residues: CASRAFSGGVNEQYF. CDR3 bases: TGTGCCAGCAGGGCTTTTTCCGGGGGGGTCAACGAGCAGTACTTC.